Each of the 27 T cell receptor beta chains below was sequenced from the same sample in a study of T cells in Graves' hyperthyroidism and ophthalmopathy. Researchers took RNA transcripts and amplified the TCR beta CDR3 regions from them. The primer set for the first-round RT-PCR of the TCR CDR3 was HTBI. TCRdb re-called the multiplex PCR reads with MiXCR, one entry per CDR3 protein. This sample yields a few hundred thousand distinct CDR3 sequences, of which approximately 44% are seen a single time; about 8% belongs to the top ten. The sequencing input was peripheral blood or thyroid tissue (not recorded which). The receptors derive from a woman aged 18-35 years with Graves' hyperthyroidism.

This clonotype was seen many times. The chain has TRBV4-1 and TRBJ1-5; no reliable D call. The CDR3 extends over 9 amino acids. CDR1 is MGHRA and CDR2 is YSYEKL in the germline V gene. Trimming took 6 bases from V and 8 from J, leaving 2 bases between them. The CDR3 is CASREPQHF. As DNA, the CDR3 is TGCGCCAGCAGGGAGCCCCAGCATTTT.

Notes on this clonotype: Just one base apart from a much larger clone, this may be a read error. The V gene is TRBV25-1, the J gene TRBJ2-7; possibly TRBD1 for D (5 bases). The CDR3 extends over 13 amino acids. CDR1 MGHDK and CDR2 SYGVNS come from the germline V gene. The CDR3, as DNA: TGTGCCAGCAGTTCCAGGGTCTCCTACGGGCAGTACTTC. It encodes CASSSRVSYGQYF.

Ten or more counts support this clonotype. The chain combines TRBV20-1 with TRBJ2-7; 9 bases align to TRBD2. Germline CDR1 and CDR2: DFQATT and SNEGSKA (reference sequence). CDR3 length: 12 amino acids. Unmatched junction bases numbered 5, after V lost 7 bases and J lost 4 bases. The CDR3 spells CSVGLAGYEQYF. Here the CDR3 DNA reads TGCAGTGTTGGGCTAGCGGGGTACGAGCAGTACTTC.

In its sample, this clonotype was seen once. The chain uses TRBV20-1 and TRBJ2-7; 13 nucleotides match TRBD2. CDR3 length equals 13 residues. Germline-derived CDR1 and CDR2 are DFQATT and SNEGSKA (reference sequence). The V and J ends lost 5 bases and 7 bases, in that order; junction bases with no gene match: 5. This CDR3 reads CSAGLAGATEQYF. CDR3 nucleotide sequence: TGCAGTGCTGGACTAGCGGGAGCTACTGAGCAGTACTTC.

Ten or more counts support this clonotype. This chain connects TRBV4-2 to TRBJ2-7; TRBD2 aligns across 9 bases. J was trimmed by 3 bases and V by 4 bases; bases with no gene match: 7. Germline V gives CDR1 LGHNA, CDR2 YNFKEQ. This CDR3 region has 15 residues. Here the CDR3 reads CASSLSASGDYEQYF. CDR3 nucleotides: TGTGCCAGCAGCCTATCCGCTAGCGGGGACTACGAGCAGTACTTC.

This chain uses TRBV29-1 with TRBJ2-7; D tentatively fits TRBD1 or TRBD2 (6 bases each). In germline, CDR1 is SQVTM, CDR2 ANQGSEA. The CDR3 runs to 15 residues. The V and J ends lost 7 bases and 2 bases respectively, with 21 bases between them. The CDR3 reads CSAGGETGGPYEQYF. CDR3 DNA: TGCAGCGCCGGGGGAGAGACAGGCGGCCCCTACGAGCAGTACTTC.

Ten or more counts support this clonotype. This chain links TRBV4-1 with TRBJ2-7, with 7 bases lining up with TRBD1. The CDR3 has 16 residues. The V gene's germline CDR1 is MGHRA and CDR2 YSYEKL. V dropped 2 bases and J dropped 1; count of bases not matched to a gene: 8. CDR3 amino acids: CASSQSVTTGSYEQYF. CDR3 DNA sequence: TGCGCCAGCAGCCAAAGTGTTACGACAGGGTCCTACGAGCAGTACTTC.

Concerning this clonotype itself: One junction end disagrees with the germline gene, perhaps due to a read error. The J gene is TRBJ2-1, the V gene TRBV7-9; D perhaps matches TRBD2 (6 bases). The length of the CDR3 is 15 residues. The germline CDR1 and CDR2 sequences are SEHNR and FQNEAQ (reference sequence). The CDR3 DNA reads TGTGCCAGCAGCTTAAGTTGGGGGGTAAACAATGGGCAGTTCTTC. It is translated as CASSLSWGVNNGQFF.

Of note for this clonotype: A much bigger clone sits one base away, suggesting this may be a read error. The V gene is TRBV24-1, the J gene TRBJ1-1; D unresolved. Germline CDR1 is KGHDR and CDR2 is SFDVKD. The length of the CDR3 is 14 residues. The DNA of the CDR3 is TGTGCCAGCAGTTACCCGTCAGACTTTACTGAAGCTTTCTTT. Translating gives CASSYPSDFTEAFF.

As concerns this clonotype: At one end the junction does not follow the germline gene, possibly because of a read error. The J gene is TRBJ1-1, the V gene TRBV10-3; no clear D gene. CDR1 is ENHRY and CDR2 is SYGVKD in the germline V gene. This CDR3 has 12 amino acids. CDR3 sequence reads: CAISDTWGKASF. The CDR3 DNA reads as TGTGCCATCAGTGACACGTGGGGTAAAGCTTCCTTT.

This clonotype was recorded many times. The chain links TRBV12-3 or TRBV12-4 to TRBJ1-2; no definite D call. CDR3 size: 14 residues. Between the trimmed V and J ends, which lost 7 bases and 6 bases, there was a span of 18 bases. The CDR3 loop is CASTLGQARDGYTF. CDR3 nucleotides: TGTGCCAGCACTCTTGGCCAGGCGAGAGATGGCTACACCTTC.

The J gene is TRBJ2-2, the V gene TRBV9; D possibly matches TRBD1 or TRBD2 (6 bases each). CDR1 is SGDLS and CDR2 is YYNGEE in the germline V gene. Trimming removed 7 bases at V and 4 bases at J, with 20 bases between. The CDR3 spans 16 residues. CDR3 nucleotides: TGTGCCAGCTGTCTCCGAGGGGGGAGTCCCACCGGGGAGCTGTTTTTT. Translation: CASCLRGGSPTGELFF.

This clonotype appeared a single time. The chain couples TRBV11-1 to TRBJ2-7; TRBD1 matches at 9 bases. V trimming: 8 bases; J trimming: 7 bases; junction bases outside the gene matches: 12. This CDR3 spans 14 amino acids. CDR1 SGHAT and CDR2 FQDESV come from the germline V gene (reference sequence). The DNA of the CDR3 is TGTGCCAGCTCTGTAGGGACAGGGCTTTTTGAGCAGTACTTC. It yields the protein CASSVGTGLFEQYF. Full variable domain (missing parts from reference TRBV11-1 and TRBJ2-7): EAEVAQSPRYKITEKSQAVAFWCDPISGHATLYWYRQILGQGPELLVQFQDESVVDDSQLPKDRFSAERLKGVDSTLKIQPAELGDSAMYLCASSVGTGLFEQYFGPGTRLTVT.

The chain employs TRBV4-1 and TRBJ2-6; D is ambiguous. The CDR3 contains 17 residues. V lost 0 bases, J lost 4 bases, and 13 bases lay in between. In germline, CDR1 is MGHRA, CDR2 YSYEKL. The chain's CDR3 is CASSQDSPPTGANVLTF. Written as DNA, the CDR3 is TGCGCCAGCAGCCAAGATAGTCCCCCGACCGGGGCCAACGTCCTGACTTTC.

This clonotype is a singleton in its sample. The junction shows a germline mismatch at one end, possibly a read error. J is TRBJ1-5 and V is TRBV11-2; 10 nucleotides line up with TRBD1. The CDR3 contains 15 residues. Germline CDR1 SGHAT, CDR2 FQNNGV. DNA of the CDR3: TGCGCCAGCAGCCCCGGGACAGGGGTCGACGAGCCCCAGCATTTT. It specifies CASSPGTGVDEPQHF.

The V gene is TRBV10-3, the J gene TRBJ1-1; 7 positions agree with TRBD1. The CDR3 has 21 residues. CDR1 is ENHRY, CDR2 SYGVKD, per germline. Germline trimming cut 10 bases from V and 4 bases from J; bases unmatched to any gene: 33. DNA of the CDR3: TGTGCCACCTTACGGATCAGACAGGGCTGTCCGGGAGCTGAACATGGCACTGAAGCTTTCTTT. This translates into CATLRIRQGCPGAEHGTEAFF.

This clonotype has at least ten counts. The chain links TRBV7-2 to TRBJ1-6, with D possibly being TRBD1 (5 bases). CDR3 size: 14 residues. V shed 3 bases and J shed 7 bases, with 10 bases lying between them. Germline CDR1 reads SGHTA; CDR2 reads FQGNSA. CDR3 amino acids: CASSFGAANSPLHF. The CDR3 region has the DNA TGTGCCAGCAGCTTTGGGGCAGCAAATTCACCCCTCCACTTT.

The sample holds many counts of this clonotype. V and J are TRBV4-1 and TRBJ2-5; D is tentatively TRBD1 or TRBD2 (6 bases each). This CDR3 region has 14 residues. Looked up from germline, CDR1 is MGHRA and CDR2 is YSYEKL. Trimming removed 6 bases from V and 4 bases from J, with 15 bases in between. Written as DNA, the CDR3 is TGCGCCAGCAGGGGGGGCGAGGTCGGAGAGACCCAGTACTTC. It is translated as CASRGGEVGETQYF.

V is TRBV5-5 and J is TRBJ2-7, with 11 nucleotides matching TRBD1. The end of the DNA fits TRBJ2-1 better, so the J call may be wrong. This CDR3 spans 17 amino acids. CDR1 is SGHKS and CDR2 is YYEKEE in the germline V gene (reference sequence). DNA of the CDR3: TGTGCCAGCAGCCCTTACGGGACAGGGGGAGCCTACAATGAGCAGTTCTTC. The encoded protein is CASSPYGTGGAYNEQFF.

This clonotype was seen only a few times. The chain employs TRBV29-1 and TRBJ2-5, with TRBD2 identical over 9 bases. V shed 6 bases and J 5 bases; nucleotides not matched to a gene: 10. The CDR3 loop spans 14 amino acids. Germline loops: CDR1 SQVTM, CDR2 ANQGSEA. The CDR3, as DNA: TGCAGCGTAGACGCAAGCGGGAGGTGGGAGACCCAGTACTTC. Translated, it gives CSVDASGRWETQYF.

The chain employs TRBV6-5 and TRBJ1-4; D gene ambiguous. There are 16 residues in the CDR3. Germline values: CDR1 MNHEY, CDR2 SVGAGI. The germline V and J ends were trimmed by 0 bases and 7 bases, with 15 bases remaining between them. DNA of the CDR3: TGTGCCAGCAGTTACTCGAGTCCACAGTCCGGTGAAAAACTGTTTTTT. Translating gives CASSYSSPQSGEKLFF.

V gene TRBV10-3 combines with J gene TRBJ2-7; 8 positions agree with TRBD1. The length of the CDR3 is 14 residues. Per germline, CDR1 ENHRY and CDR2 SYGVKD. Unmatched junction bases numbered 10, after V lost 10 bases and J lost 2 bases. This CDR3 reads CASRPGQEAYEQYF. CDR3 DNA sequence: TGTGCCAGCAGACCGGGACAGGAGGCCTACGAGCAGTACTTC.

For this clonotype: It is unclear where the CDR3 begins or ends on the DNA, so no DNA is shown, and the CDR3 is as TCRdb lists it. V is TRBV7-6 and J is TRBJ2-5; the table's D call of TRBD1 was not tested on the DNA. Both ends counted, the CDR3 spans 18 residues. Per the germline V gene, CDR1 is SGHVS and CDR2 is FNYEAQ. The CDR3: CASSPGDGYTFGSGTQYF.

This clonotype was detected only once. V and J are TRBV7-9 and TRBJ2-5; 9 bases map to TRBD1. The CDR3 consists of 16 residues. CDR1 is SEHNR and CDR2 is FQNEAQ in the germline V gene (reference sequence). Losses at the gene ends were 5 bases for V and 5 bases for J; bases not matched to a gene: 12. Here the CDR3 DNA reads TGTGCCAGCAGCCACCCGGGACAGGGCCCAGGGGAGACCCAGTACTTC. Residues: CASSHPGQGPGETQYF.

This clonotype has a count of ten or more. CDR3 sequence reads: CSVGVTSNTEAFF. CDR3 bases: TGCAGCGTTGGAGTCACATCGAACACTGAAGCTTTCTTT. The chain uses TRBV29-1 and TRBJ1-1, with D hard to call. The V end lost 4 bases, the J end lost 1 base, and 10 bases lay between the germline ends. The CDR3 is made up of 13 amino acids. Germline V lookup: CDR1 SQVTM, CDR2 ANQGSEA.

This sequence joins TRBV20-1 and TRBJ2-3; 7 nucleotides match TRBD2. V was clipped by 1 base and J by 1 base; unmatched bases: 8. Germline values: CDR1 DFQATT, CDR2 SNEGSKA (reference sequence). This CDR3 has 16 amino acids. The CDR3 DNA reads as TGCAGTGCTAGAGTTTTTGCGGGAGAGGGCACAGATACGCAGTATTTT. Amino acid sequence: CSARVFAGEGTDTQYF.

This clonotype was counted ten times or more. The rearrangement uses TRBV24-1 and TRBJ2-2; D perhaps matches TRBD2 (6 bases). V was clipped by 4 bases and J by 3 bases, with 11 bases between them. Germline CDR1 KGHDR, CDR2 SFDVKD. CDR3 length: 15 residues. CDR3 residues: CATSDHRGYTGELFF. CDR3 in DNA: TGTGCCACCAGTGACCACCGGGGGTACACCGGGGAGCTGTTTTTT.